These 4 T cell receptor beta chains were all obtained from the same sample, sequenced in a study of OX40 agonist ivuxolimab in advanced cancers. Library prep was done by the immunoSEQ multiplex PCR assay. TCRdb obtained this table from immuneACCESS and retained in-frame rearrangements with V and J assigned. These tables miss some clones; where compared with another copy, unresolved V genes account for less than half of the shortfall, and the remainder is unexplained. The sample has 59,000 or so clones on record, less than 85% of them singletons. Clones ranked in the top ten supply under 4.5% of the sample. The sequenced sample was CD4+ or CD8+ T cells sorted from blood, obtained in a trial of the OX40 agonist ivuxolimab. The receptors were sampled from an adult with an advanced solid tumor such as melanoma, head and neck, liver or kidney cancer.

The chain carries TRBV5-1 and TRBJ2-1; TRBD2 matches 10 bases. With V trimmed by 4 bases and J by 7 bases, 11 bases remained unmatched. Germline V gene data show CDR1 as SGHRS and CDR2 as YFSETQ. This CDR3 spans 16 amino acids. The CDR3 nucleotides are TGCGCCAGCAGCACCGGGACTAGCGAACGGAGGAATGAGCAGTTCTTC. As protein: CASSTGTSERRNEQFF. Looking up the rest from reference TRBV5-1 and TRBJ2-1 gives the full variable domain: KAGVTQTPRYLIKTRGQQVTLSCSPISGHRSVSWYQQTPGQGLQFLFEYFSETQRNKGNFPGRFSGRQFSNSRSEMNVSTLELGDSALYLCASSTGTSERRNEQFFGPGTRLTVL.

This chain links TRBV11-3 with TRBJ2-7; 7 nucleotides agree with TRBD2. Germline V gene data show CDR1 as SGHNT and CDR2 as YENEEA. Trimming at V came to 2 bases and at J to 0 bases, leaving 7 bases not matched to a gene. The CDR3 loop spans 16 amino acids. The CDR3 sequence is CASSLSAGAPSYEQYF. CDR3 nucleotides: TGTGCCAGCAGCTTATCTGCGGGAGCCCCCTCCTACGAGCAGTACTTC. The whole variable domain, filled in from reference TRBV11-3 and TRBJ2-7, reads EAGVVQSPRYKIIEKKQPVAFWCNPISGHNTLYWYLQNLGQGPELLIRYENEEAVDDSQLPKDRFSAERLKGVDSTLKIQPAELGDSAVYLCASSLSAGAPSYEQYFGPGTRLTVT.

The V call is TRBV5-6, the J call TRBJ1-6; D is unresolved. The V end lost 3 bases, the J end lost 4 bases, and 11 bases lay between the germline ends. The CDR3 runs 15 residues. Per germline, CDR1 SGHDT and CDR2 YYEEEE. In DNA, the CDR3 is TGTGCCAGCAGCTATGGTCAGGTTTATAATTCACCCCTCCACTTT. Encoded protein: CASSYGQVYNSPLHF.

This clone was picked up a small number of times. The chain links TRBV27 to TRBJ2-2; D not certain. The germline V and J ends were trimmed by 0 bases and 4 bases, with 15 bases remaining between them. The germline gives CDR1 MNHEY, CDR2 SMNVEV (reference sequence). This CDR3 comprises 17 residues. The CDR3 DNA follows: TGTGCCAGCAGTTTATCCGGCCGAACTAAGTCCACCGGGGAGCTGTTTTTT. As protein: CASSLSGRTKSTGELFF.